These T cell receptor beta chains were read from a single sample in a study of PD-1 blockade in classical Hodgkin lymphoma. Sequencing was performed with immunoSEQ multiplex PCR; in TCRdb, only in-frame clones are kept and a portion is missing. The sample holds approximately 20,000 clones; about 88% are singletons and the top ten take 4% to 5.5%. The sample consisted of CD8+ T cells from blood, taken before the fourth cycle of nivolumab. Receptor source: a human donor with classical Hodgkin lymphoma. Both conserved end residues are part of each CDR3.

>TRBV29-1
CSVDSGRSETQYF
>TRBV6-5
CASSYGVPVRNYEQYF
>TRBV5-1
CASSPGGREIGYNEQFF
>TRBV6-1
CASSPGLRYEQYF
>TRBV6-1
CASSEEGWLIRTGGNEQFF
>TRBV23-1
CASSQFGQGYTDTQYF
>TRBV9
CASSAPMGGPNTGELFF
>TRBV27
CASRGDRVDEQYF
>TRBV2
CASSTPTGSAGNTIYF
>TRBV2
CASSNRFRTEQETQYF
>TRBV18
CASSPTGATGETQYF
>TRBV5-1
CASSFEGRYYEQYF